The 8 T cell receptor beta chains presented below share a single source sample, sequenced in a study of naive and memory T cell subsets. Two oligonucleotides, mixed equimolar, formed the beta constant-region primer covering TRBC1 and TRBC2. In TCRdb, the UMI-ligation and nested PCR reads were re-called with MiXCR into one record per CDR3 protein. This repertoire shows 120,000 to 150,000 distinct CDR3 sequences, 17% found once; its top ten account for just over 0.14%. Sequencing was carried out using naive CD4+ T cells from blood. The receptors were gathered from a human donor in good health.

This clonotype was recorded many times. The chain combines TRBV27 with TRBJ2-7; D is tentatively TRBD1 or TRBD2 (5 bases each). Trimming removed 9 bases at V and 6 bases at J, with 15 bases between. The CDR3 has 12 residues. The germline CDR1 and CDR2 sequences are MNHEY and SMNVEV (reference sequence). The CDR3 sequence: CARWDGVCEQYF. CDR3 sequence (DNA): TGTGCCAGGTGGGACGGGGTTTGCGAGCAGTACTTC.

This clonotype showed up just a few times. The CDR3 region has the DNA TGTGCCACCAGCAGAGGAGGATGGGAGGAGCTGTTTTTT. This gives the protein CATSRGGWEELFF. V gene TRBV15 combines with J gene TRBJ2-2; D gene ambiguous. V was clipped by 1 base and J by 10 bases, with 10 bases between them. Germline V gene data show CDR1 as LNHNV and CDR2 as YYDKDF (reference sequence). This CDR3 has 13 residues.

This chain links TRBV12-3 or TRBV12-4 with TRBJ1-1; tentatively, D is TRBD1 (5 bases). This CDR3 has 14 residues. The V gene lost 2 bases and the J gene lost 6 bases, with 13 bases spanning the gap. The CDR3 sequence: CASSLIAREAEAFF. The CDR3 coding sequence is TGTGCCAGCAGTTTAATAGCCAGGGAGGCTGAAGCTTTCTTT.

The CDR3 spells CASVATGQVFSGSLGEQFF. The CDR3 nucleotides read TGTGCCAGCGTAGCCACGGGACAGGTCTTTAGCGGGAGTTTGGGTGAGCAGTTCTTC. This rearrangement joins TRBV12-3 or TRBV12-4 to TRBJ2-1; tentatively, D is TRBD2 (9 bases). The CDR3 loop spans 19 amino acids. The germline V and J ends were trimmed by 8 bases and 9 bases, with 35 bases remaining between them.

The chain is built from TRBV20-1 and TRBJ2-1; the match to TRBD2 covers 9 bases. Germline V gene lookup returns CDR1 DFQATT and CDR2 SNEGSKA (reference sequence). V gave up 6 bases and J gave up 4 bases; unmatched junction bases: 10. This CDR3 comprises 15 residues. Here the CDR3 reads CSAGPTSGAYNEQFF. The CDR3 DNA reads as TGCAGTGCAGGACCGACTAGCGGTGCTTACAATGAGCAGTTCTTC.

This clonotype was seen only a few times. The chain is built from TRBV11-2 and TRBJ2-1; possibly TRBD1 for D (6 bases). The CDR3 covers 14 residues. The germline gives CDR1 SGHAT, CDR2 FQNNGV. V was cut by 2 bases and J by 4 bases, with 9 bases left in between. CDR3 residues: CASSLMDSYNEQFF. CDR3 coding DNA: TGTGCCAGCAGCTTAATGGACAGTTACAATGAGCAGTTCTTC.

The V gene is TRBV20-1, the J gene TRBJ1-5; D unclear. Germline V CDR1 and CDR2: DFQATT, SNEGSKA (reference sequence). V shed 5 bases and J shed 0 bases, with 11 bases lying between them. This CDR3 region has 14 residues. The CDR3 DNA reads TGCAGTGCTTCGGGGTATTATAGCAATCAGCCCCAGCATTTT. It specifies CSASGYYSNQPQHF.

This clonotype was found a few times. The chain employs TRBV14 and TRBJ2-1; weak D call: TRBD1 (5 bases). Between the trimmed V and J ends, which lost 0 bases and 4 bases, there was a span of 10 bases. The CDR3 totals 15 residues. Germline V gene lookup returns CDR1 SGHDN and CDR2 FVKESK. The CDR3 is CASSQDPGHYNEQFF. CDR3 sequence (DNA): TGTGCCAGCAGCCAAGATCCAGGGCATTACAATGAGCAGTTCTTC.